The present T cell receptor beta chain was sequenced within a study of regulatory T cells in long-lasting Graves disease. Study-level background: Persistent Graves' disease denoted over 5 years of antithyroid drugs plus positive TSH receptor antibodies.

Described time point: persistent/refractory GD, antithyroid drugs over 5 years with positive TRAb. After RNA was extracted from PBMCs, the TCR library was made from it. Library construction for TCR beta used iRepertoire HTBI primers and Arm-PCR of CDR3 regions. Authors' methods: Taken together, the samples had 55 to 65 TRBV and some 15 TRBJ segments identified. TCRdb independently ran MiXCR on the multiplex PCR reads; one entry per CDR3 protein. None of the V and J calls come from the authors' own analysis; TCRdb made them. The repertoire holds a few hundred thousand distinct CDR3 sequences, with 23% as singletons. Overall study findings and caveats: Only a small sample size was used, which may have cut accuracy. Graves' patients with persistent disease showed TCR diversity lower than patients newly diagnosed.

The V gene's germline CDR1 is MNHNS and CDR2 SASEGT. Germline trimming cut 7 bases from V and 4 bases from J; bases unmatched to any gene: 7. The CDR3 is 14 residues long. This clonotype was detected ten times or more. As yet, its antigen is unknown. This sequence joins TRBV6-1 and TRBJ2-7; 10 positions match TRBD2. Specimen: peripheral blood mononuclear cells (PBMCs), collected when the disease was refractory, from a patient treated with antithyroid drugs. The source of this sequence is a female donor with Graves disease. The CDR3 nucleotides are TGTGCCAGCACCTTTAGCGGGAGGAGGTACGAGCAGTACTTC. It translates to CASTFSGRRYEQYF.